There are many counts of the clone carrying this TCR beta chain. What it binds is unknown. This sample stems from a study of neurological immune-mediated disorders. General study points: HTLV-1-associated myelopathy displayed the greatest TCR clonal expansion, and multiple sclerosis exhibited the smallest, lower than that of healthy controls.

Time point given: longitudinal time-point 3. The study drew its healthy controls from blood bank volunteers in Maryland, USA. PBMCs numbering 2 million and stored at -80 C yielded the unsorted libraries. TCRdb analysed the 5' RACE reads with MiXCR anew, one entry per CDR3 protein. The table has about 45,000 distinct CDR3 sequences, approximately 12% seen once. CDR1 and CDR2 (germline): MDHEN, SYDVKM. The V gene end was trimmed by 6 bases and the J gene end by 5 bases; junction bases not matched to a gene: 7. This CDR3 is 14 amino acids long. The TCR was taken from a man aged 30 to 39 in good health. The V and J genes are TRBV28 and TRBJ2-1; 7 nucleotides align to TRBD1. Sequenced input: PBMCs. The DNA of the CDR3 is TGTGCCAGCAGACCACAGGGGAGCAACAATGAGCAGTTCTTC. It codes for CASRPQGSNNEQFF.